This T cell receptor beta chain came from a study of CD8+CD57+ T cells in acquired aplastic anemia. About the study: DNA from sorted CD4+ and CD8+ cells averaged roughly 3.2 ug.

The template used for profiling TCR beta VDJ and CDR3 was genomic DNA. From the reads, TCRdb called clonotypes with MiXCR, one entry per CDR3 protein. The sample holds roughly 250,000 distinct CDR3 sequences, about 80% seen once. Patients sequenced had flow cytometry evidence of CD8+CD57+ cell expansion. Severe acquired aplastic anemia was present in every patient. CDR1 and CDR2 from the germline V gene are DFQATT and SNEGSKA (reference sequence). Trimming pared 4 bases from V and 9 bases from J, leaving 15 bases between. The CDR3 has 12 amino acids. The sample comprised sorted CD4+, CD8+, or CD8+CD57+ T cells (not recorded which) from PBMCs. The chain uses TRBV20-1 and TRBJ1-1; D uncertain. This sequence was found in a human donor with aplastic anemia. The DNA of the CDR3 is TGCAGTGCTAACACGCAGGATTCCCAAGCTTTCTTT. Its protein product is CSANTQDSQAFF.